Each of the 22 T cell receptor beta chains below was sequenced from the same sample in a study of blood T cell repertoires in COVID-19. Repertoires were generated with immunoSEQ multiplex PCR, while TCRdb's copy carries only in-frame clones and drops some. The profile shows roughly 180,000 clones, roughly 81% of them singletons. The specimen sequenced was peripheral blood. Every receptor here comes from a woman older than 75 with COVID-19, enrolled during active disease.

The chain joins TRBV5-1 to TRBJ1-5; D might be TRBD1 (5 bases). CDR1 and CDR2 (germline): SGHRS, YFSETQ. The CDR3 is 16 amino acids. V gave up 4 bases and J gave up 5 bases, with 19 bases separating them. CDR3 nucleotides: TGCGCCAGCAGCCCAGGCGATAGGGACTATTATCAGCCCCAGCATTTT. This sequence encodes CASSPGDRDYYQPQHF.

V gene TRBV2 combines with J gene TRBJ1-2, with D tentatively TRBD1 (6 bases). Trimming shortened V by 6 bases and J by 5 bases, and 16 bases separated the two germline ends. This CDR3 is 14 amino acids long. Germline V gives CDR1 SNHLY, CDR2 FYNNEI. This chain's CDR3 is CASSETRTAYGYTF. The CDR3 region has the DNA TGTGCCAGCAGCGAAACCAGGACAGCTTATGGCTACACCTTC.

The gene calls are TRBV19 and TRBJ1-2; D is uncertain. Between the trimmed V and J ends, which lost 7 bases and 4 bases, there was a span of 13 bases. This CDR3 comprises 13 residues. CDR1 is LNHDA, CDR2 SQIVND, per germline (reference sequence). CDR3 bases: TGTGCCAGTAATATGGCGGATACCTATGGCTACACCTTC. Encoded protein: CASNMADTYGYTF.

Turning to this clone: The same CDR3 is also encoded by other DNA sequences in this sample. The chain uses TRBV3-1 (or the pseudogene TRBV3-2) and TRBJ1-1; D gene unclear. Trimming took 1 base from V and 4 from J, leaving 7 bases between them. The length of the CDR3 is 13 residues. Germline-derived CDR1 and CDR2 are LGHDT and YNNKEL (reference sequence). CDR3 protein: CASSQAGVTEAFF. The CDR3 region has the DNA TGTGCCAGCAGCCAAGCCGGGGTCACTGAAGCTTTCTTT.

The genes are TRBV2 and TRBJ1-4, with 9 nucleotides matching TRBD1. CDR3 length: 15 residues. The junction had 10 bases not matched to a gene; V was cut back by 6 bases and J by 8 bases. The V gene's germline CDR1 is SNHLY and CDR2 FYNNEI. The CDR3 sequence: CASRGHRGRPEKLFF. The CDR3 DNA follows: TGTGCCAGCAGGGGGCACAGGGGGCGGCCCGAAAAACTGTTTTTT.

The chain is built from TRBV6-5 and TRBJ1-5, with 8 bases that match TRBD1. Germline V gene data show CDR1 as MNHEY and CDR2 as SVGAGI. Losses at the gene ends were 10 bases for V and 9 bases for J; bases not matched to a gene: 11. This CDR3 contains 13 residues. CDR3 amino acids: CAISDRAGWPQHF. The DNA for the CDR3 is TGTGCCATCTCGGACAGGGCGGGTTGGCCCCAGCATTTT.

This chain joins TRBV5-4 and TRBJ2-7, with a possible D match to TRBD2 (5 bases). Germline V gene data show CDR1 as SGHNT and CDR2 as YYREEE (reference sequence). CDR3 length: 14 residues. V was clipped by 1 base and J by 2 bases, with 10 bases between them. CDR3 amino acids: CASSLFAGPYEQYF. The CDR3 bases are TGTGCCAGCAGCTTGTTCGCGGGTCCCTACGAGCAGTACTTC.

The chain has TRBV7-2 and TRBJ1-4; 7 nucleotides match TRBD1. This CDR3 is built from 15 residues. Germline V gene lookup returns CDR1 SGHTA and CDR2 FQGNSA. V lost 6 bases, J lost 3 bases, and 7 bases stayed unmatched. The CDR3 protein is CASRKTGRPNEKLFF. Here the CDR3 DNA reads TGTGCCAGCAGGAAGACAGGGAGGCCTAATGAAAAACTGTTTTTT.

This sequence joins TRBV29-1 and TRBJ2-5; D might be TRBD1 (6 bases). The ends were cut back, 1 base at V and 1 base at J, with 19 bases in the middle. From germline, CDR1 is SQVTM and CDR2 ANQGSEA. CDR3 length: 17 residues. This CDR3 reads CSVEGVRQAKTQETQYF. The CDR3 DNA follows: TGCAGCGTTGAAGGCGTTCGACAGGCTAAAACCCAAGAGACCCAGTACTTC. The full variable domain, its missing parts supplied by reference TRBV29-1 and TRBJ2-5, is SAVISQKPSRDICQRGTSLTIQCQVDSQVTMMFWYRQQPGQSLTLIATANQGSEATYESGFVIDKFPISRPNLTFSTLTVSNMSPEDSSIYLCSVEGVRQAKTQETQYFGPGTRLLVL.

This rearrangement joins TRBV18 to TRBJ2-3; D remains unclear. Germline V gene lookup returns CDR1 KGHSH and CDR2 LQKENI. The CDR3 runs to 13 residues. Trimming took off 5 bases at V and 5 bases at J, with 11 bases between the two ends. The CDR3: CASSSLERDTQYF. The CDR3 nucleotides are TGTGCCAGCTCAAGTTTAGAGAGAGATACGCAGTATTTT.

The chain carries TRBV2 and TRBJ1-1, with D possibly being TRBD1 (5 bases). Looked up from germline, CDR1 is SNHLY and CDR2 is FYNNEI. This CDR3 has 12 amino acids. The ends were cut back, 11 bases at V and 0 bases at J, with 10 bases in the middle. The CDR3 here is CAGGGVNTEAFF. As DNA, the CDR3 is TGTGCCGGCGGGGGAGTGAACACTGAAGCTTTCTTT.

The rearrangement uses TRBV7-9 and TRBJ2-3, with 12 bases that match TRBD2. Germline V gene lookup returns CDR1 SEHNR and CDR2 FQNEAQ (reference sequence). The CDR3 runs to 16 residues. V was clipped by 5 bases and J by 3 bases; unmatched bases: 6. The CDR3 DNA reads TGTGCCAGCAGCCAGACTAGCGGGAGCAGGACAGATACGCAGTATTTT. As protein: CASSQTSGSRTDTQYF.

The chain recombines TRBV19 with TRBJ2-2; TRBD2 agrees at 7 bases. Looked up from germline, CDR1 is LNHDA and CDR2 is SQIVND (reference sequence). V was clipped by 6 bases and J by 6 bases; unmatched bases: 7. The length of the CDR3 is 14 residues. The CDR3 sequence is CASRPAAGAGELFF. CDR3 coding DNA: TGTGCCAGTAGGCCCGCCGCGGGGGCCGGGGAGCTGTTTTTT.

V and J are TRBV10-3 and TRBJ2-1; TRBD2 is a possible D gene (5 bases). V was pared by 10 bases and J by 5 bases, with 18 bases between. Germline lookup yields CDR1 ENHRY and CDR2 SYGVKD. This CDR3 region has 14 residues. In DNA form, the CDR3 reads TGTGCCACCCAAACCGGGTTGGGAGACAATGAGCAGTTCTTC. Protein: CATQTGLGDNEQFF.

This clone has just one count. The J gene is TRBJ1-6, the V gene TRBV9, with D maybe TRBD1 (6 bases). This CDR3 region has 15 residues. V shed 3 bases and J shed 6 bases, with 13 bases lying between them. From germline, CDR1 is SGDLS and CDR2 YYNGEE. This chain's CDR3 is CASSATGHSNSPLHF. For the CDR3, the DNA is TGTGCCAGCAGCGCAACGGGACACAGTAATTCACCCCTCCACTTT.

The chain couples TRBV7-2 to TRBJ2-6; no clear D. CDR1 and CDR2 (germline): SGHTA, FQGNSA. The CDR3 runs to 17 residues. The ends were cut back, 5 bases at V and 0 bases at J, with 14 bases in the middle. The CDR3 spells CASSLSAVTSGANVLTF. The CDR3 nucleotides are TGTGCCAGCAGCCTTTCGGCGGTTACCTCTGGGGCCAACGTCCTGACTTTC. Variable domain in full (rest from reference TRBV7-2 and TRBJ2-6): GAGVSQSPSNKVTEKGKDVELRCDPISGHTALYWYRQSLGQGLEFLIYFQGNSAPDKSGLPSDRFSAERTGGSVSTLTIQRTQQEDSAVYLCASSLSAVTSGANVLTFGAGSRLTVL.

The rearrangement uses TRBV21-1 and TRBJ2-6; the DNA was not used to check the table's D call, TRBD1. TRBV21-1 has pseudogene status. The CDR3 is made up of 21 amino acids. The CDR3 sequence: CASSDRDREFATDSGANVLTF. The CDR3 DNA is TGTGCCAGCAGCGACCGGGACAGGGAATTTGCAACCGACTCTGGGGCCAACGTCCTGACTTTC.

Here the CDR3 DNA reads TGTGCCAGCAGCACCCACAGAACAGATACGCAGTATTTT. Protein sequence: CASSTHRTDTQYF. This chain connects TRBV7-2 to TRBJ2-3; D not resolved. This CDR3 spans 13 amino acids. Looked up from germline, CDR1 is SGHTA and CDR2 is FQGNSA. V shed 5 bases and J shed 3 bases, with 9 bases lying between them.

The genes are TRBV5-5 and TRBJ1-2; TRBD1 matches 10 bases. J lost 5 bases, V lost 1 base, and 5 bases had no gene match. CDR1 SGHKS and CDR2 YYEKEE come from the germline V gene (reference sequence). The length of the CDR3 is 15 residues. The CDR3: CASSLFSDRGYGYTF. CDR3 DNA: TGTGCCAGCAGCTTGTTTTCGGACAGGGGGTATGGCTACACCTTC.

The chain couples TRBV4-2 to TRBJ1-4, with D perhaps matching TRBD1 (6 bases). This CDR3 is built from 14 residues. Germline V lookup: CDR1 LGHNA, CDR2 YNFKEQ. Trimming removed 3 bases from V and 3 bases from J, with 8 bases in between. The CDR3 sequence is CASSQGAPNEKLFF. Here the CDR3 DNA reads TGTGCCAGCAGCCAGGGGGCGCCTAATGAAAAACTGTTTTTT.

This clone was counted once. This chain uses TRBV11-2 with TRBJ2-1; D is unclear. The CDR3 is made up of 12 amino acids. Trimming cost V 2 bases and J 10 bases, with 9 bases left between them. Looked up from germline, CDR1 is SGHAT and CDR2 is FQNNGV. The CDR3 region is CASSLSFREQFF. The CDR3 nucleotides are TGTGCCAGCAGCTTAAGTTTCCGGGAGCAGTTCTTC.

The CDR3 DNA is TGTGCCAGCAGCGTAGGGAGGGAGGGCGAAAAACTGTTTTTT. Amino acids: CASSVGREGEKLFF. V is TRBV9 and J is TRBJ1-4; D is unresolved. V lost 0 bases to trimming and J lost 8 bases, with 11 bases between them. Germline CDR1 SGDLS, CDR2 YYNGEE. This CDR3 contains 14 residues.